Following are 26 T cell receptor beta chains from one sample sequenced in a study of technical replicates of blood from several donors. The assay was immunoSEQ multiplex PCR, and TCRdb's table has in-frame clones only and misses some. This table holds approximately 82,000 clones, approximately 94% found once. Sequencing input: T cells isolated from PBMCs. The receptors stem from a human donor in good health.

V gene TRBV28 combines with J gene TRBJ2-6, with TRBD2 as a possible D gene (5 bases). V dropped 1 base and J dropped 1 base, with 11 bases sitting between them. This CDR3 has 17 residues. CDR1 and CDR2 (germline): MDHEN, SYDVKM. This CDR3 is CASSLSGGLSGANVLTF. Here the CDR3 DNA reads TGTGCCAGCAGTTTATCCGGCGGGCTTTCTGGGGCCAACGTCCTGACTTTC.

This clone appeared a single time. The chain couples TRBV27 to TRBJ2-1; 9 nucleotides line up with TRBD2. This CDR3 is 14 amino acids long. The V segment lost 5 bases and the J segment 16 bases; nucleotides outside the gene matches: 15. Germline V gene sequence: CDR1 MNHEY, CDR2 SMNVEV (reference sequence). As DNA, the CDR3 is TGTGCCAGCAGTATAGGTAGCGGGGGCCCTGGCGTATTCTTC. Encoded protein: CASSIGSGGPGVFF.

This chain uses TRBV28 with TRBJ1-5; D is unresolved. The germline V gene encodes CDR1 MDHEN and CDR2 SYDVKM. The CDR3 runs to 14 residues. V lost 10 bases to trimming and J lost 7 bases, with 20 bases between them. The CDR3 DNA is TGTGCCACCCAAGACCCGATCGGGTCGCAGCCCCAGCATTTT. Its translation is CATQDPIGSQPQHF.

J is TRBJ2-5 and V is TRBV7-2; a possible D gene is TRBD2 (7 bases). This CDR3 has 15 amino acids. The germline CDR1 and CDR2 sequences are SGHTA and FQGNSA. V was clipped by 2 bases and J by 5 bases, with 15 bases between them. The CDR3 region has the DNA TGTGCCAGCAGCTTATATCATGGGAGGGGGGAGACCCAGTACTTC. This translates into CASSLYHGRGETQYF.

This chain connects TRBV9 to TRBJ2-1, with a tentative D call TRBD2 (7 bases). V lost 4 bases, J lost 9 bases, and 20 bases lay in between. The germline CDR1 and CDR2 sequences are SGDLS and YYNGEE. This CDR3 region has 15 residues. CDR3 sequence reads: CASSPRGAGDPEQFF. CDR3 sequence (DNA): TGTGCCAGCAGCCCGAGGGGGGCGGGAGACCCTGAGCAGTTCTTC.

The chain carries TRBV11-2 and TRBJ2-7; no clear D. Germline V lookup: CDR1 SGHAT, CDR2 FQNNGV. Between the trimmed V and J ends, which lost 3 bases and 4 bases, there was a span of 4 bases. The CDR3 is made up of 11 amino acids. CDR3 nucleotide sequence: TGTGCCAGCAGCTTCTTTTACGAGCAGTACTTC. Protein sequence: CASSFFYEQYF.

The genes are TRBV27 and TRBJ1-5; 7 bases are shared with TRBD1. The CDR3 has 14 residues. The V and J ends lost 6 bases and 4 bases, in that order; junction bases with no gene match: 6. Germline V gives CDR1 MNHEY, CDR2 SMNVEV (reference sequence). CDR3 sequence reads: CASRTQTGNQPQHF. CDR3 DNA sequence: TGTGCCAGCAGGACCCAGACAGGGAATCAGCCCCAGCATTTT.

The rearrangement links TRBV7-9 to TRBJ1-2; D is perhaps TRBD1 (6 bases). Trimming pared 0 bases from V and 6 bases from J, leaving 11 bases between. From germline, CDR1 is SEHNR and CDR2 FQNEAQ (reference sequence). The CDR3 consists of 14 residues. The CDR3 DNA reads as TGTGCCAGCAGCTTAGCGGGGGCGGGGGATGGCTACACCTTC. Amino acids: CASSLAGAGDGYTF.

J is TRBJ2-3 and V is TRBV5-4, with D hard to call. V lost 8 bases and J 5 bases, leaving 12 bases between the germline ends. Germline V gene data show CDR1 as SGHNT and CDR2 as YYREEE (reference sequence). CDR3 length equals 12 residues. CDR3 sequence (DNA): TGTGCCAGGCCCCAGCGCGAAGATACGCAGTATTTT. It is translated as CARPQREDTQYF.

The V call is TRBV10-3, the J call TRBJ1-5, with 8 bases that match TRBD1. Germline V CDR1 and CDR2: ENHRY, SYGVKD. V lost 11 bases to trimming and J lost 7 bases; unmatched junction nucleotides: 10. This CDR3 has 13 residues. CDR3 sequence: CAVRQGLGQPQHF. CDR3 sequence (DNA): TGTGCCGTTCGACAGGGGTTGGGGCAGCCCCAGCATTTT.

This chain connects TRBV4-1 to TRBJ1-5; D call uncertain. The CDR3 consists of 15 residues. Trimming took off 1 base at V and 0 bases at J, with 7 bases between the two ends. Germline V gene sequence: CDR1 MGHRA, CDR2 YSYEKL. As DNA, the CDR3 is TGCGCCAGCAGCCAAGCCAGTTATAGCAATCAGCCCCAGCATTTT. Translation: CASSQASYSNQPQHF.

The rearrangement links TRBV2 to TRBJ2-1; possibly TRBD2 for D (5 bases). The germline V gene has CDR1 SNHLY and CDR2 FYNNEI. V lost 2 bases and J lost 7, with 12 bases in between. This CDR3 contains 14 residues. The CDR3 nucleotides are TGTGCCAGCAGTGAACCCGGGGTTAAGAATGAGCAGTTCTTC. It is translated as CASSEPGVKNEQFF.

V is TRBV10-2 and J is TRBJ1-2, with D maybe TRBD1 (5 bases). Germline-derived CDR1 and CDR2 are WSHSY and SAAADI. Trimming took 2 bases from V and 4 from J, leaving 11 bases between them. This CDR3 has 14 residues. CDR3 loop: CASSERGLGYGYTF. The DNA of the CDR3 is TGCGCCAGCAGTGAGAGGGGACTCGGCTATGGCTACACCTTC.

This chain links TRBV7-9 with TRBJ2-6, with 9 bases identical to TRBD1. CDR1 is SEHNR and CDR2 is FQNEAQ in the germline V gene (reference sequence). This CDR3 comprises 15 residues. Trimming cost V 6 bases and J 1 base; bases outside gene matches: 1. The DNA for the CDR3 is TGTGCCAGCAGGGGACAGGGTTCTGGGGCCAACGTCCTGACTTTC. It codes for CASRGQGSGANVLTF.

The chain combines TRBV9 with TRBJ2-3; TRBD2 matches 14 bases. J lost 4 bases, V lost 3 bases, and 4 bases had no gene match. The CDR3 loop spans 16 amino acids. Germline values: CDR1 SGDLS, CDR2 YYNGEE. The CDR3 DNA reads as TGTGCCAGCAGCGGACTAGCGGGAGGGCCGTCAGATACGCAGTATTTT. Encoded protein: CASSGLAGGPSDTQYF.

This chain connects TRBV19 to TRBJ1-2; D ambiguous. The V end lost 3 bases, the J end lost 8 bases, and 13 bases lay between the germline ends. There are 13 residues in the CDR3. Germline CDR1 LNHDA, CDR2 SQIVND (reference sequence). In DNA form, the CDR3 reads TGTGCCAGTAGTATCCCCCGTGGGGAGGGCTACACCTTC. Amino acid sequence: CASSIPRGEGYTF.

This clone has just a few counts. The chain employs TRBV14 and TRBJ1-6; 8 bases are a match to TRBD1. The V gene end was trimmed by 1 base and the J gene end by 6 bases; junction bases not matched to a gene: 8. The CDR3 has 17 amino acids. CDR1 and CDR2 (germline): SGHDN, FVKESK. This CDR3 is CASSQADRAKGNSPLHF. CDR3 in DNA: TGTGCCAGCAGCCAAGCGGACAGGGCCAAGGGTAATTCACCCCTCCACTTT.

CDR3 sequence reads: CASSGIPVNTGELFF. CDR3 bases: TGTGCCAGCAGTGGAATCCCAGTGAACACCGGGGAGCTGTTTTTT. The rearrangement joins TRBV2 to TRBJ2-2; D is unresolved. Germline lookup yields CDR1 SNHLY and CDR2 FYNNEI. This CDR3 spans 15 amino acids. The germline V and J ends were trimmed by 4 bases and 1 base, with 10 bases remaining between them.

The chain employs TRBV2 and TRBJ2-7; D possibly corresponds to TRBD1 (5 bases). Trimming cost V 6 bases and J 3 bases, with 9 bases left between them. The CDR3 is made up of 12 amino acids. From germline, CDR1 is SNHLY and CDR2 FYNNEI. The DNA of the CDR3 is TGTGCCAGCAGAGATGACAGCTACGAGCAGTACTTC. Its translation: CASRDDSYEQYF.

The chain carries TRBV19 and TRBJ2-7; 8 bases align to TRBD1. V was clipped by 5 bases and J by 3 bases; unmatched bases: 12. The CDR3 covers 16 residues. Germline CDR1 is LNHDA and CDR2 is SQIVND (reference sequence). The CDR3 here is CASSPYAGTGGYEQYF. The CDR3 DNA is TGTGCCAGTAGTCCGTACGCGGGTACAGGGGGCTACGAGCAGTACTTC. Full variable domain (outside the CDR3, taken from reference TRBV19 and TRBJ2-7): DGGITQSPKYLFRKEGQNVTLSCEQNLNHDAMYWYRQDPGQGLRLIYYSQIVNDFQKGDIAEGYSVSREKKESFPLTVTSAQKNPTAFYLCASSPYAGTGGYEQYFGPGTRLTVT.

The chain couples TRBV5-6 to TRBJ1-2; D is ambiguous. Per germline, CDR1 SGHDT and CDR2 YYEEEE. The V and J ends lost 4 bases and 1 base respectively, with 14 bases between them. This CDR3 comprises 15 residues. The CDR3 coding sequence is TGTGCCAGCAGCATAACTAGTAGGCTTAACTATGGCTACACCTTC. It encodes CASSITSRLNYGYTF.

This chain's CDR3 is CASSYGGVQAFF. DNA of the CDR3: TGTGCCAGCAGCTACGGGGGGGTTCAAGCTTTCTTT. The gene calls are TRBV5-4 and TRBJ1-1, with D possibly matching TRBD1 (5 bases). Germline V lookup: CDR1 SGHNT, CDR2 YYREEE (reference sequence). Trimming stripped 3 bases from V and 9 bases from J, with 12 bases between. The CDR3 contains 12 residues.

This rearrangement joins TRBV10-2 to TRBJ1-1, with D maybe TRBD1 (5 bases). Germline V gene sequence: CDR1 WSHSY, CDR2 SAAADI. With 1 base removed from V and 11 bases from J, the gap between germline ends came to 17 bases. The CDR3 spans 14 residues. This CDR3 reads CASSEYAGLGWAFF. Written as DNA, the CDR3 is TGCGCCAGCAGTGAGTACGCAGGGTTGGGTTGGGCTTTCTTT.

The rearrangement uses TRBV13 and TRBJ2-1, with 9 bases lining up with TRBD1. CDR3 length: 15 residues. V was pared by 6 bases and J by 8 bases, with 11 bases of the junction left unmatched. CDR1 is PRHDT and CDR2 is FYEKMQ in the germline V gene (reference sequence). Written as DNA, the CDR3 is TGTGCCAGCAGTACCGGACAGGGGTTGAAGTATGAGCAGTTCTTC. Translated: CASSTGQGLKYEQFF.

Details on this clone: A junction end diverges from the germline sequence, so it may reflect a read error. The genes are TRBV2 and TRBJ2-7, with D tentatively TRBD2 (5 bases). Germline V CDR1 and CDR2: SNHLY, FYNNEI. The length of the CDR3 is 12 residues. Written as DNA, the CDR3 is TGTGCCAGCAGGAGGGCAGGCGCAGGATTGGACTTC. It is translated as CASRRAGAGLDF. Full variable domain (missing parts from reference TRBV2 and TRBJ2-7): EPEVTQTPSHQVTQMGQEVILRCVPISNHLYFYWYRQILGQKVEFLVSFYNNEISEKSEIFDDQFSVERPDGSNFTLKIRSTKLEDSAMYFCASRRAGAGLDFGPGTRLTVT.

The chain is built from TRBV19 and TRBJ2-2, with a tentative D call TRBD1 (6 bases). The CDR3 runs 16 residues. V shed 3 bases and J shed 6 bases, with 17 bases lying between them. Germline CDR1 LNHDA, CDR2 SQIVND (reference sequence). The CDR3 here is CASSMGYRVGPGELFF. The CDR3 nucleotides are TGTGCCAGTAGTATGGGGTACAGGGTTGGACCCGGGGAGCTGTTTTTT.